These T cell receptor beta chains were read from a single sample in a study of PD-L1 blockade in urothelial cancer. Here immunoSEQ multiplex PCR was the method, and the copy in TCRdb shows in-frame clones only, minus some. The data hold 45,000 to 50,000 clones, with about four fifths observed a single time. The sequences come from PBMCs, collected around atezolizumab (anti-PD-L1) treatment. The receptors stem from a man in his 70s with urothelial cancer. Both conserved end residues are part of each CDR3. The D gene is left open where the match is weak. The size of a clone is reported for some rows only, either as once, few or many, or as a class for expanded clones.

TRBJ2-1 | TRBV18 | . | . | CASSPAGRGTNEQFF | TGTGCCAGCTCACCGGCAGGGCGAGGTACAAATGAGCAGTTCTTC
TRBJ2-1 | TRBV7-8 | . | . | CASSPGINNEQFF | TGTGCCAGCAGCCCCGGGATTAACAATGAGCAGTTCTTC
TRBJ1-1 | TRBV6-1 | . | . | CASTGVMNTEAFF | TGTGCCAGCACAGGGGTCATGAACACTGAAGCTTTCTTT
TRBJ1-4 | TRBV9 | . | TRBD1 | CASSVTGDTNEKLFF | TGTGCCAGCAGCGTTACAGGGGATACTAATGAAAAACTGTTTTTT
TRBJ1-1 | TRBV4-1 | many | TRBD1 | CASSHKGQGTEAFF | TGCGCCAGCAGCCATAAAGGACAGGGCACTGAAGCTTTCTTT
TRBJ2-7 | TRBV19 | . | TRBD1 | CASSIGRGRMDEQYF | TGTGCCAGTAGTATCGGCAGGGGGCGCATGGACGAGCAGTACTTC
TRBJ1-2 | TRBV30 | . | TRBD1 | CAWNGQGAYSYGYTF | TGTGCCTGGAACGGACAGGGGGCTTACTCCTATGGCTACACCTTC
TRBJ2-7 | TRBV10-1 | . | TRBD2 | CASSESMGLAGAGLHF | TGCGCCAGCAGTGAGTCGATGGGACTAGCGGGAGCAGGCTTGCACTTC
TRBJ1-2 | TRBV5-4 | . | . | CASSLFGSNYGYTF | TGTGCCAGCAGCTTATTCGGTTCTAACTATGGCTACACCTTC
TRBJ2-3 | TRBV5-6 | . | TRBD1 | CASSEGQITDTQYF | TGTGCCAGCAGCGAGGGACAGATCACAGATACGCAGTATTTT
TRBJ2-4 | TRBV28 | . | TRBD1 | CASSPPGQGGSKNIQYF | TGTGCCAGCAGTCCCCCTGGACAGGGCGGGTCCAAAAACATTCAGTACTTC
TRBJ2-5 | TRBV7-2 | . | TRBD2 | CASSLESSGSWETQYF | TGTGCCAGCAGCTTAGAGTCTAGCGGGAGTTGGGAGACCCAGTACTTC
TRBJ2-3 | TRBV5-6 | . | TRBD2 | CASSLGGGEGDTQYF | TGTGCCAGCAGCTTGGGGGGGGGTGAAGGAGATACGCAGTATTTT
TRBJ1-3 | TRBV11-2 | . | . | CASRTDRGSGNTIYF | TGTGCCAGCAGAACGGACAGAGGCTCTGGAAACACCATATATTTT
TRBJ2-7 | TRBV7-2 | . | TRBD2 | CASSLEGTSGSHEQYF | TGTGCCAGCAGCTTAGAAGGGACTAGCGGGAGCCACGAGCAGTACTTC
TRBJ2-7 | TRBV6-1 | . | TRBD2 | CASSKREGLYEQYF | TGTGCCAGCAGTAAAAGGGAGGGCCTCTACGAGCAGTACTTC
TRBJ2-3 | TRBV28 | . | . | CASSARLVHTDTQYF | TGTGCCAGCAGTGCTAGACTAGTACATACAGATACGCAGTATTTT
TRBJ2-5 | TRBV6-1 | many | TRBD1 | CASLKRGRETQYF | TGTGCCAGCCTTAAGAGGGGGCGTGAGACCCAGTACTTC
TRBJ2-3 | TRBV7-9 | few | TRBD2 | CASSLGLAGVDTDTQYF | TGTGCCAGCAGCTTGGGACTAGCGGGAGTAGACACAGATACGCAGTATTTT
TRBJ2-2 | TRBV15 | . | . | CATSRDHNTGELFF | TGTGCCACCAGCAGAGATCATAACACCGGGGAGCTGTTTTTT
TRBJ2-6 | TRBV7-9 | once | TRBD1 | CASSLQLGTDGANVLTF | TGTGCCAGCAGCTTACAGCTTGGGACAGATGGGGCCAACGTCCTGACTTTC
TRBJ2-6 | TRBV11-2 | once | TRBD2 | CASSHLGLAGGPGANVLTF | TGTGCCAGCAGCCACCTGGGACTAGCGGGAGGGCCTGGGGCCAACGTCCTGACTTTC
TRBJ1-5 | TRBV19 | few | . | CASSMWGGSGNQPQHF | TGTGCCAGTAGTATGTGGGGGGGATCAGGCAATCAGCCCCAGCATTTT
TRBJ2-7 | TRBV6-5 | . | . | CASSLYRAHYEQYF | TGTGCCAGCAGTCTCTACAGGGCACACTACGAGCAGTACTTC
TRBJ1-1 | TRBV29-1 | . | TRBD1 | CSVEDTGQSRAFF | TGCAGCGTTGAAGATACGGGACAGAGCAGAGCTTTCTTT
TRBJ2-3 | TRBV2 | . | . | CASRAELVSDTQYF | TGTGCCAGCAGGGCTGAACTAGTTTCGGATACGCAGTATTTT
TRBJ2-6 | TRBV6-4 | . | . | CASRGSLSGANVLTF | TGTGCCAGCCGGGGGTCATTATCGGGGGCCAACGTCCTGACTTTC
TRBJ1-2 | TRBV15 | . | . | CATSVMGKRGGYTF | TGTGCCACCAGCGTGATGGGGAAAAGGGGAGGCTACACCTTC
TRBJ1-1 | TRBV11-2 | . | TRBD1 | CASSSISGQGWNTEAFF | TGTGCCAGCAGCAGTATCTCGGGACAGGGGTGGAACACTGAAGCTTTCTTT
TRBJ2-7 | TRBV5-1 | . | TRBD2 | CASSQTSGSSYEQYF | TGCGCCAGCAGCCAGACTAGCGGGAGCTCCTACGAGCAGTACTTC
TRBJ2-5 | TRBV30 | . | . | CAWSVGGYGETQYF | TGTGCCTGGAGTGTCGGAGGGTACGGAGAGACCCAGTACTTC
TRBJ1-5 | TRBV28 | . | TRBD1 | CASSRRRGEAGGAGWGSNQPQHF | TGTGCCAGCAGCCGCCGGCGAGGGGAAGCAGGGGGCGCAGGATGGGGGAGCAATCAGCCCCAGCATTTT
TRBJ2-7 | TRBV11-3 | . | . | CASSLDGQGICEQYF | TGTGCCAGCAGCTTAGATGGCCAGGGGATTTGCGAGCAGTACTTC
TRBJ2-7 | TRBV7-2 | . | TRBD2 | CASSLLADTYEQYF | TGTGCCAGCAGCTTACTAGCGGACACCTACGAGCAGTACTTC
TRBJ1-1 | TRBV5-5 | once | . | CASSLSHAAGTEAFF | TGTGCCAGCAGCTTGTCCCACGCTGCGGGGACTGAAGCTTTCTTT
TRBJ1-3 | TRBV11-2 | . | . | CASSLAQGSSGNTIYF | TGTGCCAGCAGCTTAGCGCAGGGGTCCTCTGGAAACACCATATATTTT
TRBJ1-4 | TRBV29-1 | . | . | CSVGGRGGRLFF | TGCAGCGTTGGAGGGAGGGGGGGGCGCCTGTTTTTT
TRBJ2-6 | TRBV6-5 | . | . | CASKRRGGANVLTF | TGTGCCAGCAAGAGGAGAGGTGGGGCCAACGTCCTGACTTTC
TRBJ2-7 | TRBV5-1 | . | . | CASGDIGGAEQYF | TGCGCCAGCGGCGATATCGGGGGAGCCGAGCAGTACTTC
TRBJ2-5 | TRBV2 | . | . | CASSGLMMYQETQYF | TGTGCCAGCAGTGGACTGATGATGTACCAAGAGACCCAGTACTTC
TRBJ1-3 | TRBV7-3 | few | . | CASSLDGGTGNTIYF | TGTGCCAGCAGCTTAGACGGTGGAACAGGGAACACCATATATTTT
TRBJ1-2 | TRBV11-1 | . | . | CASSLAPGAYGYTF | TGTGCCAGCAGCTTAGCGCCAGGGGCCTATGGCTACACCTTC
TRBJ2-7 | TRBV2 | . | TRBD2 | CASSGGGESPYEQYF | TGTGCCAGCAGTGGGGGAGGGGAAAGTCCCTACGAGCAGTACTTC
TRBJ2-7 | TRBV6-6 | . | TRBD1 | CASSPGTATYEQYF | TGTGCCAGCAGTCCCGGGACAGCCACCTACGAGCAGTACTTC
TRBJ2-3 | TRBV2 | once | TRBD2 | CAGTSGETDTQYF | TGTGCCGGTACTAGCGGGGAGACAGATACGCAGTATTTT
TRBJ1-1 | TRBV5-1 | few | . | CASSGSTGGTEAFF | TGCGCCAGCAGCGGTTCGACAGGAGGCACTGAAGCTTTCTTT
TRBJ2-2 | TRBV7-9 | once | . | CASSLAVVAELFF | TGTGCCAGCAGCTTAGCCGTAGTTGCGGAGCTGTTTTTT
TRBJ1-3 | TRBV6-5 | . | . | CASTAGGVGNTIYF | TGTGCCAGCACCGCCGGGGGGGTTGGAAACACCATATATTTT
TRBJ1-1 | TRBV28 | . | . | CASSLEGRFEAFF | TGTGCCAGCAGTTTGGAGGGTCGCTTTGAAGCTTTCTTT
TRBJ2-2 | TRBV9 | once | . | CASSPGADTGELFF | TGTGCCAGCAGCCCAGGGGCGGACACCGGGGAGCTGTTTTTT
TRBJ2-3 | TRBV5-1 | . | . | CASMRLGGSQDTQYF | TGCGCCAGCATGAGGTTGGGCGGGTCCCAGGATACGCAGTATTTT
TRBJ1-4 | TRBV6-5 | . | TRBD1 | CASSWRQGQEKLFF | TGTGCCAGCAGTTGGAGACAGGGACAAGAAAAACTGTTTTTT
TRBJ2-5 | TRBV7-6 | . | TRBD2 | CASSLARLAGGDETQYF | TGTGCCAGCAGCTTAGCGAGGCTAGCGGGAGGGGACGAGACCCAGTACTTC
TRBJ2-7 | TRBV5-6 | few | TRBD1 | CASSRKDRAFNEQYF | TGTGCCAGCAGTAGGAAGGACAGGGCGTTCAACGAGCAGTACTTC
TRBJ1-3 | TRBV7-9 | . | TRBD1 | CASSPRTGVVGNTIYF | TGTGCCAGCAGCCCCCGGACAGGGGTGGTTGGAAACACCATATATTTT